This entry features one T cell receptor (beta chain) sequence. Its matching antigen is unknown. The data originate from a study of T cell responses to AZD1222 COVID-19 vaccine. Study in general: Second-dose timings of about 4 or about 12 weeks were pooled.

Germline V CDR1 and CDR2: MDHEN, SYDVKM. The junction had 8 bases not matched to a gene; V was cut back by 7 bases and J by 6 bases. The CDR3 runs 13 residues. Repertoires were generated with immunoSEQ multiplex PCR, while TCRdb's copy carries only in-frame clones and drops some. Among under 150,000 clones listed, 90% to 95% were seen once. General study results and limits: Recipients of AZD1222 seropositive at baseline numbered only 6 or 7. Repertoire sampling was restricted to post-peak T cell response timepoints. Most donors were white British, females outnumbered males, and clonal diversity was possibly underestimated.

The chain links TRBV28 to TRBJ2-7, with 8 nucleotides matching TRBD2. The input for sequencing was peripheral blood, taken on day 0 of AZD1222 vaccination. The clonotype was recovered from an adult in good health. CDR3 coding DNA: TGTGCCAGCACTCTCGGACTAGCAGGCGAGCAGTACTTC. Translating gives CASTLGLAGEQYF.